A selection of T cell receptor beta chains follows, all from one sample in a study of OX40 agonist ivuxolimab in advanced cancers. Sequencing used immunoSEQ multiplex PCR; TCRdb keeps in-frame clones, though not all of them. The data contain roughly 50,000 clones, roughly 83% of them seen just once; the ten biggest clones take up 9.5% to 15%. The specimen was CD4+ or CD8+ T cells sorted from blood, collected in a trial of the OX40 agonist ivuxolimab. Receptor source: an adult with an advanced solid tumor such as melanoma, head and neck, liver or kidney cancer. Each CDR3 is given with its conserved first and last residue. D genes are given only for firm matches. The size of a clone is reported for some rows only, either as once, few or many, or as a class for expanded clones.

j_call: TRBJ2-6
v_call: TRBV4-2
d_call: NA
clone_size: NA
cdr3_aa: CASSQGESGANVLTF
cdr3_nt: TGTGCCAGCAGCCAAGGCGAATCTGGGGCCAACGTCCTGACTTTC

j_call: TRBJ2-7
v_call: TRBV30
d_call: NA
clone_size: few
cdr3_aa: CAWSETGHTAEQYF
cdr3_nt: TGTGCCTGGAGTGAAACGGGACATACCGCCGAGCAGTACTTC

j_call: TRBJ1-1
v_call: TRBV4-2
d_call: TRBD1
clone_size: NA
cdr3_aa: CASSPAGGRTEAFF
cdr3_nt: TGTGCCAGCAGCCCCGCAGGGGGAAGGACTGAAGCTTTCTTT

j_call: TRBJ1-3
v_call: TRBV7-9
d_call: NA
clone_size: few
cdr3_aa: CASSLEGQTNTIYF
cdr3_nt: TGTGCCAGCAGCTTAGAGGGGCAGACAAACACCATATATTTT

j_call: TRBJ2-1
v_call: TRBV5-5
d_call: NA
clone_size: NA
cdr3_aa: CASSPGPRWSNEQFF
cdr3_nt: TGTGCCAGCAGCCCCGGGCCTAGGTGGAGCAATGAGCAGTTCTTC

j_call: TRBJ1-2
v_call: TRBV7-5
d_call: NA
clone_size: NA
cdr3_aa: CASSPNRANYGYTF
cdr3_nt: TGTGCCAGCAGCCCAAACAGAGCGAACTATGGCTACACCTTC

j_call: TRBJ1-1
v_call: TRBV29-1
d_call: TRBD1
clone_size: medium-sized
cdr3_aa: CSVDPKDRGNTEAFF
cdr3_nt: TGCAGCGTTGACCCGAAGGACAGGGGGAACACTGAAGCTTTCTTT

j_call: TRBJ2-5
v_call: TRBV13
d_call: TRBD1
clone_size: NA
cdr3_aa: CASSQELAGGSQETQYF
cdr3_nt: TGTGCCAGCAGCCAGGAGTTGGCAGGGGGCAGCCAAGAGACCCAGTACTTC

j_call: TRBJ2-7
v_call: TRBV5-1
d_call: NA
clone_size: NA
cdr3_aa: CASRYSTQWTASYEQYF
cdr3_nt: TGCGCCAGCAGATACTCAACCCAGTGGACGGCGTCCTACGAGCAGTACTTC

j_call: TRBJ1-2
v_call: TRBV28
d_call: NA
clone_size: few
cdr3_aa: CASREGFDYGYTF
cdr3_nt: TGTGCCAGCAGGGAAGGGTTCGACTATGGCTACACCTTC

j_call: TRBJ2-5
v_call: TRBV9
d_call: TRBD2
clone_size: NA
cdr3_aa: CASSVGGAGGQETQYF
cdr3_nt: TGTGCCAGCAGCGTGGGAGGAGCGGGAGGCCAAGAGACCCAGTACTTC

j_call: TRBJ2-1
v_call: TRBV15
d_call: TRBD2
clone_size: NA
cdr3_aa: CATSGGLWGDEQFF
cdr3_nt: TGTGCCACCAGCGGGGGACTATGGGGCGATGAGCAGTTCTTC

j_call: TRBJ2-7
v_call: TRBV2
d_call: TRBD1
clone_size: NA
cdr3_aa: CASSGDRVTYEQYF
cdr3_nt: TGTGCCAGCAGTGGGGACAGAGTCACCTACGAGCAGTACTTC

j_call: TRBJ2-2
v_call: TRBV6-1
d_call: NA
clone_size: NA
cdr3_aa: CASRMTGTDTGELFF
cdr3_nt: TGTGCCAGCAGGATGACTGGAACAGACACCGGGGAGCTGTTTTTT